What follows are 18 T cell receptor beta chains derived from one specimen sequenced in a study of technical replicates of blood from a handful of donors. Repertoires were generated with immunoSEQ multiplex PCR, while TCRdb's copy carries only in-frame clones and drops some. This table holds 80,000 to 100,000 clones, 92% found once. Sequencing input: T cells isolated from PBMCs. The source is a human donor in good health.

This chain links TRBV5-1 with TRBJ1-4; D might be TRBD1 (6 bases). The CDR3 consists of 14 residues. Germline V gene data show CDR1 as SGHRS and CDR2 as YFSETQ. V lost 7 bases and J 5 bases, leaving 15 bases between the germline ends. The DNA for the CDR3 is TGCGCCAGCCGCAAACAGGGACGAAATGAAAAACTGTTTTTT. Its protein product is CASRKQGRNEKLFF.

The chain employs TRBV25-1 and TRBJ2-1; 10 bases align to TRBD2. The CDR3 sequence is 18 residues long. The V gene's germline CDR1 is MGHDK and CDR2 SYGVNS. Germline trimming cut 0 bases from V and 6 bases from J; bases unmatched to any gene: 11. CDR3 nucleotides: TGTGCCAGCAGTGAATACGGGTCGATAGCGGGAGGTTTCAATGAGCAGTTCTTC. It codes for CASSEYGSIAGGFNEQFF.

J is TRBJ2-7 and V is TRBV10-3; 7 nucleotides agree with TRBD1. The CDR3 spans 11 residues. Germline V gene data show CDR1 as ENHRY and CDR2 as SYGVKD. CDR3 sequence: CVTGDSYEQYF. As DNA, the CDR3 is TGTGTCACAGGGGACTCCTACGAGCAGTACTTC.

This chain joins TRBV28 and TRBJ2-1; possible D gene TRBD1, 5 bases. Trimming removed 5 bases from V and 8 bases from J, with 16 bases in between. Germline V lookup: CDR1 MDHEN, CDR2 SYDVKM. The CDR3 covers 14 residues. The CDR3 nucleotides are TGTGCCAGCAGTGCTCTCTGGGTCAGGGATGAGCAGTTCTTC. This gives the protein CASSALWVRDEQFF. Based on the CDR3 plus reference TRBV28 and TRBJ2-1, the full variable domain is DVKVTQSSRYLVKRTGEKVFLECVQDMDHENMFWYRQDPGLGLRLIYFSYDVKMKEKGDIPEGYSVSREKKERFSLILESASTNQTSMYLCASSALWVRDEQFFGPGTRLTVL.

This CDR3 reads CASIQQGNTGELFF. CDR3 in DNA: TGTGCCAGCATCCAACAGGGGAACACCGGGGAGCTGTTTTTT. This chain links TRBV2 with TRBJ2-2; a weak D match, TRBD1 (6 bases). The CDR3 has 14 residues. Germline CDR1 SNHLY, CDR2 FYNNEI. The germline V and J ends were trimmed by 7 bases and 1 base, with 10 bases remaining between them.

V is TRBV19 and J is TRBJ1-2, with D maybe TRBD1 (6 bases). With 7 bases removed from V and 0 bases from J, the gap between germline ends came to 15 bases. The CDR3 totals 15 residues. Germline V CDR1 and CDR2: LNHDA, SQIVND (reference sequence). The CDR3 protein is CASKMGATANYGYTF. The CDR3 DNA reads TGTGCCAGTAAAATGGGGGCGACTGCTAACTATGGCTACACCTTC. Complete variable domain (other parts from reference TRBV19 and TRBJ1-2): DGGITQSPKYLFRKEGQNVTLSCEQNLNHDAMYWYRQDPGQGLRLIYYSQIVNDFQKGDIAEGYSVSREKKESFPLTVTSAQKNPTAFYLCASKMGATANYGYTFGSGTRLTVV.

V gene TRBV7-6 combines with J gene TRBJ2-7, with 9 nucleotides matching TRBD2. The length of the CDR3 is 14 residues. V gave up 4 bases and J gave up 3 bases; unmatched junction bases: 4. Germline CDR1 reads SGHVS; CDR2 reads FNYEAQ. The CDR3 is CASSSGLAGYEQYF. DNA of the CDR3: TGTGCCAGCAGCTCGGGACTAGCTGGCTACGAGCAGTACTTC.

The table lists this clone with a count of one. The V and J genes are TRBV2 and TRBJ1-5; the D gene is possibly TRBD1 (5 bases). V was trimmed by 4 bases and J by 7 bases, leaving 20 bases between them. The CDR3 loop spans 16 amino acids. The V gene's germline CDR1 is SNHLY and CDR2 FYNNEI. CDR3 residues: CASSGAFGGAGQPQHF. The CDR3 DNA is TGTGCCAGCAGTGGAGCATTCGGAGGGGCGGGACAGCCCCAGCATTTT.

The gene calls are TRBV11-3 and TRBJ2-7; unclear D gene. Trimming cost V 1 base and J 6 bases, with 7 bases left between them. This CDR3 spans 12 amino acids. Germline V gene data show CDR1 as SGHNT and CDR2 as YENEEA. CDR3 protein: CASSLGRGEQYF. CDR3 bases: TGTGCCAGCAGCTTAGGCAGAGGCGAGCAGTACTTC. The full variable domain, rest sourced from reference TRBV11-3 and TRBJ2-7, is EAGVVQSPRYKIIEKKQPVAFWCNPISGHNTLYWYLQNLGQGPELLIRYENEEAVDDSQLPKDRFSAERLKGVDSTLKIQPAELGDSAVYLCASSLGRGEQYFGPGTRLTVT.

As DNA, the CDR3 is TGCGCCAGCAGCTTGGCCGAGGTAGGGGCGCGAACTGAAGCTTTCTTT. Translating it yields CASSLAEVGARTEAFF. The gene calls are TRBV5-1 and TRBJ1-1; D might be TRBD1 (5 bases). The V end was cut by 0 bases, the J end by 5 bases, with 17 bases between. Germline CDR1 is SGHRS and CDR2 is YFSETQ. The CDR3 loop spans 16 amino acids.

This chain links TRBV5-6 with TRBJ2-1; D call uncertain. Germline V gene lookup returns CDR1 SGHDT and CDR2 YYEEEE. Trimming removed 0 bases from V and 8 bases from J, with 12 bases in between. This CDR3 spans 14 amino acids. The CDR3 reads CASSLANSFYEQFF. The DNA for the CDR3 is TGTGCCAGCAGCTTGGCCAACTCTTTCTATGAGCAGTTCTTC.

The J gene is TRBJ2-1, the V gene TRBV15; D not certain. Between the trimmed V and J ends, which lost 0 bases and 5 bases, there was a span of 5 bases. Per germline, CDR1 LNHNV and CDR2 YYDKDF (reference sequence). The CDR3 has 13 amino acids. The CDR3 coding sequence is TGTGCCACCAGCAGAGATGTTAACAATGAGCAGTTCTTC. This codes for CATSRDVNNEQFF.

The chain joins TRBV28 to TRBJ1-2, with 7 bases matching TRBD1. V dropped 6 bases and J dropped 7; count of bases not matched to a gene: 5. The germline V gene has CDR1 MDHEN and CDR2 SYDVKM. The CDR3 runs 12 residues. The chain's CDR3 is CASSQTGTGYTF. DNA for the CDR3: TGTGCCAGCAGCCAGACAGGGACTGGCTACACCTTC.

This CDR3 reads CSVEAYVRRTGYYEQYF. The DNA of the CDR3 is TGCAGCGTTGAGGCATACGTTAGACGTACAGGATACTACGAGCAGTACTTC. This chain links TRBV29-1 with TRBJ2-7, with D possibly matching TRBD1 (5 bases). Per germline, CDR1 SQVTM and CDR2 ANQGSEA. The CDR3 loop spans 17 amino acids. The V gene lost 3 bases and the J gene lost 3 bases, with 24 bases spanning the gap.

The chain employs TRBV7-2 and TRBJ1-2, with TRBD1 as a possible D gene (5 bases). V lost 2 bases and J lost 9, with 16 bases in between. The CDR3 is made up of 14 amino acids. Germline assignment: CDR1 SGHTA and CDR2 FQGNSA. This CDR3 reads CASSLSTGGSSYTF. CDR3 coding DNA: TGTGCCAGCAGCTTATCTACGGGGGGGTCGAGCTACACCTTC. The variable domain in full, completed from reference TRBV7-2 and TRBJ1-2, reads GAGVSQSPSNKVTEKGKDVELRCDPISGHTALYWYRQSLGQGLEFLIYFQGNSAPDKSGLPSDRFSAERTGGSVSTLTIQRTQQEDSAVYLCASSLSTGGSSYTFGSGTRLTVV.

This rearrangement joins TRBV19 to TRBJ2-5, with TRBD2 matching over 9 bases. Germline trimming cut 10 bases from V and 4 bases from J; bases unmatched to any gene: 10. The germline gives CDR1 LNHDA, CDR2 SQIVND (reference sequence). This CDR3 has 14 residues. For the CDR3, the DNA is TGTGCCACCCATAGCGGGAGTAAGGGAGAGACCCAGTACTTC. Protein: CATHSGSKGETQYF.

The CDR3 region has the DNA TGTGCCAGCAGTACTCCCACAGATACGCAGTATTTT. Translated: CASSTPTDTQYF. The V gene is TRBV11-3, the J gene TRBJ2-3; D not certain. This CDR3 region has 12 residues. Per germline, CDR1 SGHNT and CDR2 YENEEA. V lost 6 bases to trimming and J lost 2 bases, with 6 bases between them.

The chain employs TRBV11-2 and TRBJ2-1; D may be TRBD2 (6 bases). V was shortened by 5 bases and J by 1 base, with 15 bases between the two germline ends. Germline CDR1 SGHAT, CDR2 FQNNGV. This CDR3 has 16 residues. The CDR3 bases are TGTGCCAGCAGCCGCCGCGGGGACTCGTCCTACAATGAGCAGTTCTTC. It is translated as CASSRRGDSSYNEQFF.